This T cell receptor beta chain was documented in a study of STAT3 mutations in large granular lymphocyte leukemia. The data were produced by immunoSEQ multiplex PCR, yet TCRdb's version contains in-frame clones alone and is incomplete. The sample yields approximately 45,000 clones, approximately 78% seen once. This clone was observed a handful of times. Its antigen is not known. General observations from the study: At least one immunodominant TCR beta clonotype appeared in every T-cell large granular lymphocyte leukemia patient.

The CDR3 runs to 14 residues. Looked up from germline, CDR1 is ENHRY and CDR2 is SYGVKD. Between the trimmed V and J ends, which lost 6 bases and 1 base, there was a span of 12 bases. The origin of this receptor is a human donor with T large granular lymphocyte leukemia. Some clones in this sample may be carry-over from other donors' samples. Sequences were obtained from PBMCs. The chain uses TRBV10-3 and TRBJ1-1; D is possibly TRBD1 (6 bases). The CDR3 nucleotides read TGTGCCATCAGCTCGACAGGACCGAACACTGAAGCTTTCTTT. As protein: CAISSTGPNTEAFF.